These T cell receptor beta chains were read from a single sample in a study of T-cell memory formation after mild COVID-19. MiXCR was run by TCRdb on the 5' RACE reads, yielding one entry per CDR3 protein. The table shows tens of thousands of distinct CDR3 sequences, with about 23% occurring only once. The sequenced sample consisted of PBMCs or a T cell subset sorted from them (not recorded which). Receptors were obtained from a man younger than 30 who had mild COVID-19 (a few samples of this study predate the infection). Cell type and time point are not known. CDR3s include the opening cysteine and the closing phenylalanine or tryptophan. Fields, in order: J gene, clone size, D gene, V gene, CDR3 protein, CDR3 DNA. A D gene is named only where the DNA matches it firmly. Clone size appears in some rows only: once, few, many, or a class for an expanded clone.

>TRBJ2-1|.|.|TRBV27
CASTRLGDNEQFF
TGTGCCAGCACCAGACTCGGGGACAATGAGCAGTTCTTC
>TRBJ2-7|few|.|TRBV7-9
CASSGRDSYEQYF
TGTGCCAGCAGCGGACGGGACTCCTACGAGCAGTACTTC
>TRBJ2-3|.|.|TRBV7-9
CASSLARTDTQYF
TGTGCCAGCAGCTTGGCACGCACAGATACGCAGTATTTT
>TRBJ2-1|.|TRBD2|TRBV4-1
CASSSSGGSYNEQFF
TGCGCCAGCAGCTCTAGCGGGGGGTCCTACAATGAGCAGTTCTTC
>TRBJ2-7|.|.|TRBV27
CASRRQPYEQYF
TGTGCCAGCAGGCGGCAGCCTTACGAGCAGTACTTC
>TRBJ2-1|.|TRBD1|TRBV5-1
CASRTDRGPYNEQFF
TGCGCCAGCAGAACTGACAGGGGTCCCTACAATGAGCAGTTCTTC
>TRBJ2-1|few|TRBD1|TRBV4-3
CASSQEPLGQGMFFREQFF
TGCGCCAGCAGCCAAGAACCCCTAGGACAGGGAATGTTTTTTAGGGAGCAGTTCTTC
>TRBJ2-6|few|TRBD1|TRBV6-5
CASSRTGGLSSGANVLTF
TGTGCCAGCAGCCGGACAGGGGGCCTATCCTCTGGGGCCAACGTCCTGACTTTC
>TRBJ1-4|few|.|TRBV7-9
CASSLRGEGEKLFF
TGTGCCAGCAGCTTAAGAGGGGAGGGCGAAAAACTGTTTTTT
>TRBJ2-7|few|TRBD2|TRBV29-1
CSVGEGSYEQYF
TGCAGCGTTGGGGAGGGTTCCTACGAGCAGTACTTC
>TRBJ2-5|few|.|TRBV4-3
CASSHGGAKTQYF
TGCGCCAGCAGCCACGGAGGGGCGAAGACCCAGTACTTC
>TRBJ2-3|many|TRBD2|TRBV4-3
CASSQYIGTSGEDTQYF
TGCGCCAGCAGCCAATACATTGGGACTAGCGGGGAAGATACGCAGTATTTT
>TRBJ1-1|.|.|TRBV4-3
CASSQELFLNTEAFF
TGCGCCAGCAGCCAAGAGCTATTCCTGAACACTGAAGCTTTCTTT
>TRBJ1-4|few|TRBD1|TRBV4-1
CASSQGTGDEKLFF
TGCGCCAGCAGCCAAGGGACAGGGGACGAAAAACTGTTTTTT
>TRBJ1-2|.|.|TRBV12-3/TRBV12-4
CASSGQFYGYTF
TGTGCAAGCAGTGGACAGTTCTATGGCTACACCTTC
>TRBJ1-5|few|.|TRBV24-1
CATSGTVSNQPQHF
TGTGCCACCAGTGGGACAGTTAGCAATCAGCCCCAGCATTTT
>TRBJ2-1|few|.|TRBV10-3
CAISGRAEDEQFF
TGTGCCATCAGTGGCAGGGCGGAGGATGAGCAGTTCTTC
>TRBJ1-4|.|TRBD1|TRBV24-1
CATNDVGDRDEKLFF
TGTGCCACCAATGACGTGGGGGACAGGGATGAAAAACTGTTTTTT
>TRBJ1-4|.|TRBD1|TRBV4-1
CASSQDQTGGAEKLFF
TGCGCCAGCAGCCAAGACCAGACAGGGGGCGCGGAAAAACTGTTTTTT
>TRBJ2-7|.|.|TRBV12-3/TRBV12-4
CASSLAAEQYF
TGTGCCAGCAGTTTAGCGGCCGAGCAGTACTTC
>TRBJ1-2|few|TRBD1|TRBV6-5
CASSSDRVPYGYTF
TGTGCCAGCAGTAGTGACAGGGTCCCCTATGGCTACACCTTC
>TRBJ2-1|few|TRBD2|TRBV12-3/TRBV12-4
CASSPGLAGVSEQFF
TGTGCCAGCAGTCCCGGACTAGCGGGGGTATCCGAGCAGTTCTTC
>TRBJ1-2|.|.|TRBV12-3/TRBV12-4
CASSPYPSLYGYTF
TGTGCCAGCAGTCCCTATCCGAGTCTTTATGGCTACACCTTC
>TRBJ2-4|.|.|TRBV5-6
CASSLAVLLAKNIQYF
TGTGCCAGCAGCTTGGCCGTGTTGCTAGCCAAAAACATTCAGTACTTC
>TRBJ2-1|few|.|TRBV20-1
CSARDSFPVRSSYNEQFF
TGCAGTGCTAGAGATTCGTTTCCGGTACGGAGCTCCTACAATGAGCAGTTCTTC
>TRBJ1-1|few|.|TRBV4-3
CASSHATLGVINTEAFF
TGCGCCAGCAGCCATGCCACACTTGGGGTGATTAACACTGAAGCTTTCTTT
>TRBJ1-1|.|.|TRBV2
CASSEPSGISAFF
TGTGCCAGCAGTGAACCGAGCGGGATCTCAGCTTTCTTT
>TRBJ1-2|few|.|TRBV5-4
CASSQGYGYTF
TGTGCCAGCAGCCAGGGGTATGGCTACACCTTC
>TRBJ2-3|.|.|TRBV4-2
CASSQEEGFTDTQYF
TGTGCCAGCAGCCAAGAAGAGGGATTCACAGATACGCAGTATTTT
>TRBJ2-3|once|TRBD2|TRBV2
CASSSNPYGSGATDTQYF
TGTGCCAGCAGTTCTAACCCGTATGGTAGCGGGGCCACAGATACGCAGTATTTT
>TRBJ2-5|.|.|TRBV9
CASSRGYQETQYF
TGTGCCAGCAGCCGGGGGTACCAAGAGACCCAGTACTTC
>TRBJ2-5|.|.|TRBV20-1
CSASRQSAETQYF
TGCAGTGCTAGTCGACAGTCCGCGGAGACCCAGTACTTC
>TRBJ1-2|.|.|TRBV5-5
CASSSGVGANYGYTF
TGTGCCAGCAGCAGTGGGGTCGGAGCTAACTATGGCTACACCTTC
>TRBJ1-5|.|.|TRBV6-2/TRBV6-3
CASSYPLYSNQPQHF
TGTGCCAGCAGTTACCCGCTTTATAGCAATCAGCCCCAGCATTTT
>TRBJ1-2|.|.|TRBV29-1
CSVYRVEGYTF
TGCAGCGTATACAGGGTGGAAGGCTACACCTTC
>TRBJ2-7|once|TRBD2|TRBV6-1
CASGRAYYEQYF
TGTGCCAGCGGGAGGGCGTACTACGAGCAGTACTTC
>TRBJ2-6|few|.|TRBV11-2
CASSLGFSGANVLTF
TGTGCCAGCAGCTTGGGATTCTCTGGGGCCAACGTCCTGACTTTC
>TRBJ2-1|few|.|TRBV29-1
CSVRTPTYNEQFF
TGCAGCGTCCGGACACCCACCTACAATGAGCAGTTCTTC
>TRBJ1-4|.|.|TRBV7-9
CASSGSDEPINEKLFF
TGTGCCAGCAGCGGCAGTGATGAACCGATTAATGAAAAACTGTTTTTT
>TRBJ2-5|.|.|TRBV5-1
CASSLVRVGEETQYF
TGCGCCAGCAGCTTGGTCAGGGTAGGCGAAGAGACCCAGTACTTC
>TRBJ2-1|few|.|TRBV6-5
CASSFGNNEQFF
TGTGCCAGCAGTTTCGGGAACAATGAGCAGTTCTTC
>TRBJ2-1|.|TRBD2|TRBV6-6
CASSRTLAGEYNEQFF
TGTGCCAGCAGTCGGACCCTAGCGGGGGAGTACAATGAGCAGTTCTTC
>TRBJ2-1|.|TRBD2|TRBV19
CASSIRGGGNEQFF
TGTGCCAGTAGTATACGAGGCGGGGGGAATGAGCAGTTCTTC
>TRBJ2-7|.|TRBD1|TRBV3-1
CASSRVRDRVFDEQYF
TGTGCCAGCAGCCGGGTGCGGGACAGGGTGTTCGACGAGCAGTACTTC
>TRBJ2-5|.|TRBD2|TRBV29-1
CSVETSGGQQETQYF
TGCAGCGTTGAAACTAGCGGGGGGCAACAAGAGACCCAGTACTTC
>TRBJ1-5|few|.|TRBV4-2
CASSQLIGDQRHQPQHF
TGTGCCAGCAGCCAACTCATAGGGGATCAGCGGCATCAGCCCCAGCATTTT
>TRBJ2-5|few|.|TRBV7-9
CASSSPGLSAETQYF
TGTGCCAGCAGCTCCCCGGGACTCTCGGCGGAGACCCAGTACTTC
>TRBJ1-2|few|.|TRBV29-1
CSVEEPPTDDYGYTF
TGCAGCGTTGAAGAACCCCCGACGGATGACTATGGCTACACCTTC